This TCR beta chain was identified during a study of blood T cell repertoires in COVID-19. Across the study: Acute and convalescent COVID-19 specimens originated in the United States, Italy and Spain. PBMCs, B-cell-depleted T cells, or T cells provided the cDNA or gDNA that made up the material.

In the study's own analysis: How many nucleated cells were present was estimated from reference gene primer amplification. Produced via immunoSEQ multiplex PCR; TCRdb's table is partial and in-frame only. V, J and clone size derive from that table, while D and trimming were established from the DNA sequence. The sample contains about 190,000 clones, 70% to 90% of which appear only once. Sequencing was done on a sample of peripheral blood. This clonotype was sampled from a woman at least 80 years old with acute or convalescent COVID-19.

The CDR3 loop reads CAWSADRGEWPQHF. CDR3 nucleotides: TGTGCCTGGAGTGCTGACAGGGGGGAATGGCCCCAGCATTTT. V gene TRBV30 combines with J gene TRBJ1-5, with TRBD1 identical over 9 bases. Germline loops: CDR1 GTSNPN, CDR2 SVGIG (reference sequence). With 1 base clipped from V and 9 bases from J, the junction kept 7 bases outside the gene matches. This CDR3 comprises 14 residues. Based on the CDR3 plus reference TRBV30 and TRBJ1-5, the full variable domain is SQTIHQWPATLVQPVGSPLSLECTVEGTSNPNLYWYRQAAGRGLQLLFYSVGIGQISSEVPQNLSASRPQDRQFILSSKKLLLSDSGFYLCAWSADRGEWPQHFGDGTRLSIL.